This record looks at one TCR beta chain sequence and its context. What it binds is not known. This sample is part of a study of beta chain features in type 1 diabetes. Whole-study findings and limits: For Type 1 diabetes patients, all four CD4+ subsets carried TCRB CDR3s that were moderately but significantly shorter.

Expressed TCRB transcripts were sequenced because the entire RNA isolate underwent reverse transcription. Generated by immunoSEQ multiplex PCR, the TCRdb table keeps only in-frame clones and is missing some. Here the sample spans about 700,000 clones, under 15% being singletons. V dropped 6 bases and J dropped 3 bases, with 14 bases sitting between them. Germline V gives CDR1 SGHTA, CDR2 FQGNSA. The CDR3 runs 14 residues. The rearrangement links TRBV7-2 to TRBJ2-5, with D possibly being TRBD2 (7 bases). Sequencing was carried out using naive CD4+ T cells from blood. The TCR originated in a man between 18 and 35 years old with type 1 diabetes. The CDR3 spells CASSFQGGEETQYF. As DNA, the CDR3 is TGTGCCAGCAGTTTTCAAGGGGGGGAAGAGACCCAGTACTTC.